These 27 T cell receptor beta chains share one sample of origin, sequenced in a study of molecular identifiers for immune sequencing clone quantification. MiXCR, applied by TCRdb to the PCR reads, yields one record per CDR3 protein. The table lists hundreds of thousands of distinct CDR3 sequences, less than 30% of them singletons. Material for sequencing was naive CD8+ T cells from blood, with Jurkat cell RNA spiked in. Subset: FACS-sorted CD8+CD4-CCR7+CD45RA+ naive T cells. All receptors derive from a human donor in good health. Some libraries in this study had Jurkat cell RNA spiked in.

This clonotype came up a few times. The chain uses TRBV5-6 and TRBJ2-7; D unclear. Germline-derived CDR1 and CDR2 are SGHDT and YYEEEE. The CDR3 runs to 18 residues. The V and J ends lost 0 bases and 0 bases respectively, with 19 bases between them. CDR3 sequence (DNA): TGTGCCAGCAGCTTGGTCGCCTCAGCGTGGGCCTTCTCCTACGAGCAGTACTTC. As protein: CASSLVASAWAFSYEQYF. The whole variable domain, remainder taken from reference TRBV5-6 and TRBJ2-7, is DAGVTQSPTHLIKTRGQQVTLRCSPKSGHDTVSWYQQALGQGPQFIFQYYEEEERQRGNFPDRFSGHQFPNYSSELNVNALLLGDSALYLCASSLVASAWAFSYEQYFGPGTRLTVT.

This clonotype was observed at least ten times. The chain links TRBV2 to TRBJ2-3, with 8 bases identical to TRBD2. This CDR3 is 15 amino acids long. CDR1 and CDR2 (germline): SNHLY, FYNNEI. J was trimmed by 3 bases and V by 4 bases; bases with no gene match: 6. The CDR3 loop is CASSGSGRMTDTQYF. The CDR3 DNA sequence: TGTGCCAGCAGTGGGAGCGGGAGAATGACAGATACGCAGTATTTT.

This clonotype was counted only a few times. The rearrangement uses TRBV11-2 and TRBJ1-1; 7 nucleotides line up with TRBD1. The V and J ends lost 6 bases and 2 bases, in that order; junction bases with no gene match: 3. Germline values: CDR1 SGHAT, CDR2 FQNNGV. The CDR3 totals 13 residues. This CDR3 reads CASRTGINTEAFF. The CDR3 DNA sequence: TGTGCCAGCAGGACAGGGATAAACACTGAAGCTTTCTTT.

This rearrangement joins TRBV20-1 to TRBJ2-2; TRBD1 agrees at 10 bases. The length of the CDR3 is 15 residues. Germline V gives CDR1 DFQATT, CDR2 SNEGSKA (reference sequence). The trim removed 3 bases at V and 5 bases at J, leaving 6 bases unmatched. The chain's CDR3 is CSASSTGGDTGELFF. DNA of the CDR3: TGCAGTGCTAGTTCGACAGGGGGCGATACCGGGGAGCTGTTTTTT.

Many counts were recorded for this clonotype. V is TRBV4-3 and J is TRBJ2-5, with 8 bases that match TRBD1. This CDR3 has 15 amino acids. The germline CDR1 and CDR2 sequences are LGHNA and YSLEER. The V and J ends lost 3 bases and 5 bases, in that order; junction bases with no gene match: 8. The CDR3 reads CASSQLDRAGETQYF. The CDR3 DNA follows: TGCGCCAGCAGCCAGCTGGACAGGGCGGGGGAGACCCAGTACTTC.

This clonotype came up many times. The rearrangement joins TRBV2 to TRBJ1-1; 7 bases are shared with TRBD1. This CDR3 is 14 amino acids long. The V and J ends lost 7 bases and 3 bases, in that order; junction bases with no gene match: 8. Germline loops: CDR1 SNHLY, CDR2 FYNNEI. The CDR3 here is CASNQGTDYTEAFF. The CDR3 coding sequence is TGTGCCAGCAACCAAGGGACAGATTACACTGAAGCTTTCTTT.

This clonotype was seen ten or more times. The chain has TRBV6-6 and TRBJ1-5; D remains unclear. V shed 10 bases and J shed 5 bases, with 12 bases lying between them. Germline values: CDR1 MNHNY, CDR2 SVGAGI (reference sequence). This CDR3 region has 12 residues. CDR3 protein: CAIQGGDQPQHF. For the CDR3, the DNA is TGTGCCATACAAGGCGGGGATCAGCCCCAGCATTTT.

This clonotype occurred many times. This chain joins TRBV5-4 and TRBJ1-1, with D maybe TRBD1 (5 bases). Trimming removed 9 bases from V and 5 bases from J, with 17 bases in between. The CDR3 spans 13 residues. Germline CDR1 SGHNT, CDR2 YYREEE (reference sequence). CDR3 residues: CATVALSGTEAFF. The DNA of the CDR3 is TGTGCCACCGTGGCCCTCTCAGGGACTGAAGCTTTCTTT.

This clonotype was observed at least ten times. This rearrangement joins TRBV7-7 to TRBJ1-5; D is perhaps TRBD1 (6 bases). This CDR3 is 16 amino acids long. From germline, CDR1 is SSHAT and CDR2 FNYEAQ (reference sequence). The V and J ends lost 5 bases and 5 bases respectively, with 19 bases between them. As DNA, the CDR3 is TGTGCCAGCAGCAGGGGGATGGGGCAGGGACATCAGCCCCAGCATTTT. Translating gives CASSRGMGQGHQPQHF. Drawing the rest from reference TRBV7-7 and TRBJ1-5, the complete variable domain is GAGVSQSPRYKVTKRGQDVTLRCDPISSHATLYWYQQALGQGPEFLTYFNYEAQPDKSGLPSDRFSAERPEGSISTLTIQRTEQRDSAMYRCASSRGMGQGHQPQHFGDGTRLSIL.

The table lists this clonotype with many counts. V is TRBV11-2 and J is TRBJ2-7, with D uncertain. The ends were cut back, 5 bases at V and 1 base at J, with 15 bases in the middle. The germline V gene encodes CDR1 SGHAT and CDR2 FQNNGV. The CDR3 spans 15 residues. This CDR3 reads CASSPPGSGSYEQYF. The DNA of the CDR3 is TGTGCCAGCAGCCCCCCCGGCTCTGGATCCTACGAGCAGTACTTC.

Notes on this clonotype: At one of its ends the junction is not consistent with the germline gene, which may arise from a read error. CDR3 in amino acids: CASSVEGVTEQFF. The CDR3 coding sequence is TGTGCCAGCAGCGTAGAAGGGGTTACTGAGCAGTTCTTC. The J gene is TRBJ2-1, the V gene TRBV11-2; perhaps TRBD1 as D (5 bases). Germline V gives CDR1 SGHAT, CDR2 FQNNGV. CDR3 size: 13 residues.

At least ten counts were recorded for this clonotype. CDR3 amino acids: CAWSKARVGYTEAFF. The CDR3, as DNA: TGTGCCTGGAGCAAGGCCCGTGTGGGGTACACTGAAGCTTTCTTT. The genes are TRBV30 and TRBJ1-1; the D is unclear. Trimming removed 3 bases from V and 3 bases from J, with 17 bases in between. This CDR3 has 15 amino acids. The germline gives CDR1 GTSNPN, CDR2 SVGIG (reference sequence).

Notes on this clonotype: Being one base from a much bigger clone, this may be a read error. This chain uses TRBV7-2 with TRBJ2-3, with TRBD2 identical over 8 bases. The germline gives CDR1 SGHTA, CDR2 FQGNSA. The CDR3 consists of 18 residues. CDR3 sequence (DNA): TGTGCCAGCAGCTTAGATTACGCAGTAGCGGGGAGCACAGATACGCAGTGTTTT. Residues: CASSLDYAVAGSTDTQCF.

On this clonotype itself: No DNA is shown, since the ends of the CDR3 on it are uncertain; the CDR3 is the one TCRdb lists. The chain employs TRBV12-3 or TRBV12-4 and TRBJ2-1; TRBD1, the table's D call, was not compared with the DNA. The CDR3 is made up of 15 amino acids, end residues included. CDR3 region: CASSRAGRAVNEQFF.

Many counts were recorded for this clonotype. V is TRBV15 and J is TRBJ1-5, with D maybe TRBD1 (5 bases). V dropped 0 bases and J dropped 0 bases, with 12 bases sitting between them. Germline V CDR1 and CDR2: LNHNV, YYDKDF (reference sequence). The CDR3 totals 17 residues. The chain's CDR3 is CATSRDRDQYSNQPQHF. The CDR3 DNA reads TGTGCCACCAGCAGAGACCGGGACCAATATAGCAATCAGCCCCAGCATTTT. Together with reference TRBV15 and TRBJ1-5, the CDR3 gives the full variable domain: DAMVIQNPRYQVTQFGKPVTLSCSQTLNHNVMYWYQQKSSQAPKLLFHYYDKDFNNEADTPDNFQSRRPNTSFCFLDIRSPGLGDTAMYLCATSRDRDQYSNQPQHFGDGTRLSIL.

V usage is TRBV20-1 and J usage is TRBJ2-7, with D maybe TRBD1 (6 bases). Germline V lookup: CDR1 DFQATT, CDR2 SNEGSKA (reference sequence). The V end was cut by 0 bases, the J end by 0 bases, with 12 bases between. CDR3 length: 15 residues. CDR3 sequence reads: CSARDLGTTSYEQYF. The CDR3 nucleotides are TGCAGTGCTAGAGATTTAGGGACAACCTCCTACGAGCAGTACTTC.

The rearrangement joins TRBV27 to TRBJ2-3; no firm D call. The CDR3 is 17 amino acids. V was clipped by 6 bases and J by 2 bases, with 21 bases between them. The germline gives CDR1 MNHEY, CDR2 SMNVEV (reference sequence). The CDR3 here is CASRHLVDTPHTDTQYF. In nucleotides, the CDR3 is TGTGCCAGCAGACATTTGGTAGACACTCCGCACACAGATACGCAGTATTTT.

The chain couples TRBV6-5 to TRBJ2-1; the match to TRBD2 covers 12 bases. CDR1 and CDR2 from the germline V gene are MNHEY and SVGAGI. With 7 bases clipped from V and 4 bases from J, the junction kept 11 bases outside the gene matches. This CDR3 is built from 17 residues. The CDR3 coding sequence is TGTGCCAGCACCAGGACCTCTAGCGGGAGGGGTTACAATGAGCAGTTCTTC. Protein sequence: CASTRTSSGRGYNEQFF.

This clonotype was recorded many times. The chain carries TRBV9 and TRBJ2-7; TRBD2 matches 7 bases. Trimming cost V 3 bases and J 1 base; bases outside gene matches: 4. Germline CDR1 SGDLS, CDR2 YYNGEE. CDR3 size: 14 residues. CDR3 protein: CASSASGNSYEQYF. The CDR3 nucleotides are TGTGCCAGCAGCGCTAGCGGCAATTCCTACGAGCAGTACTTC.

This clonotype was seen at least ten times. J is TRBJ2-6 and V is TRBV4-3; no clear D gene. Germline V CDR1 and CDR2: LGHNA, YSLEER. The CDR3 contains 16 residues. The V and J ends lost 7 bases and 0 bases respectively, with 13 bases between them. Here the CDR3 reads CASNPEISSGANVLTF. The CDR3 DNA reads as TGCGCCAGCAACCCAGAAATTAGCTCTGGGGCCAACGTCCTGACTTTC.

V is TRBV7-6 and J is TRBJ1-2, with 10 bases lining up with TRBD1. The junction had 12 bases not matched to a gene; V was cut back by 4 bases and J by 7 bases. Germline V gene lookup returns CDR1 SGHVS and CDR2 FNYEAQ. This CDR3 comprises 16 residues. Here the CDR3 DNA reads TGTGCCAGCAGCTCACCTGGACAGGGGGACTACAGTGGCTACACCTTC. Translation: CASSSPGQGDYSGYTF.

As concerns this clonotype: Being one base from a much bigger clone, this may be a read error. The chain joins TRBV24-1 to TRBJ2-6; 8 nucleotides agree with TRBD1. Germline loops: CDR1 KGHDR, CDR2 SFDVKD. The CDR3 runs to 15 residues. V trimming: 12 bases; J trimming: 0 bases; junction bases outside the gene matches: 6. CDR3 in amino acids: CAVRDRSSGANVLTF. The CDR3 DNA reads TGTGCCGTCCGGGACAGGAGCTCTGGGGCCAACGTCCTGACTTTC.

CDR3 region: CASSMHQGIPETQYF. The CDR3 DNA reads TGTGCCAGTAGTATGCACCAGGGGATACCAGAGACCCAGTACTTC. The rearrangement links TRBV19 to TRBJ2-5; weak D call: TRBD1 (6 bases). Germline V gene sequence: CDR1 LNHDA, CDR2 SQIVND (reference sequence). V was clipped by 3 bases and J by 4 bases, with 15 bases between them. This CDR3 spans 15 amino acids.

This chain uses TRBV6-2 or TRBV6-3 with TRBJ1-6, with 7 bases matching TRBD1. V shed 5 bases and J 3 bases; nucleotides not matched to a gene: 4. CDR3 length: 15 amino acids. From germline, CDR1 is MNHEY and CDR2 SVGEGT. CDR3 nucleotide sequence: TGTGCCAGCAGTGGGACAGACTTCTATAATTCACCCCTCCACTTT. This sequence encodes CASSGTDFYNSPLHF.

This clonotype was detected only a few times. The CDR3 region has the DNA TGCAGTGTTCCTAGCAGACGTTGGAACCAAGAGACCCAGTACTTC. Amino acid sequence: CSVPSRRWNQETQYF. The rearrangement uses TRBV20-1 and TRBJ2-5; D might be TRBD2 (5 bases). Germline CDR1 and CDR2: DFQATT and SNEGSKA (reference sequence). This CDR3 has 15 amino acids. V was shortened by 7 bases and J by 0 bases, with 18 bases between the two germline ends.

As to this clonotype: This may stem from a read error, because a much larger clone lies one nucleotide away. The genes are TRBV4-1 and TRBJ2-5, with TRBD1 matching 7 bases. Unmatched junction bases numbered 6, after V lost 0 bases and J lost 5 bases. Germline V CDR1 and CDR2: MGHRA, YSYEKL. The CDR3 extends over 15 amino acids. The CDR3 loop is CASSQETGRGETQYF. The DNA of the CDR3 is TGCGCCAGCAGCCAAGAGACAGGGAGAGGGGAGACCCAGTACTTC.

V usage is TRBV20-1 and J usage is TRBJ2-2; D possibly corresponds to TRBD1 (6 bases). The V and J ends lost 0 bases and 0 bases respectively, with 17 bases between them. The CDR3 consists of 18 residues. The germline V gene encodes CDR1 DFQATT and CDR2 SNEGSKA (reference sequence). The CDR3 region is CSARDVQGKATNTGELFF. Written as DNA, the CDR3 is TGCAGTGCTAGAGATGTCCAGGGGAAAGCTACGAACACCGGGGAGCTGTTTTTT.